The present T cell receptor beta chain was sequenced within a study of T-cell memory formation after mild COVID-19. Study-wide results and caveats: Pre-infection memory already had some responding clones, implying cross-reactive memory joined. Clones that contracted from day 15 to 85 were balanced CD4/CD8, while later expanders leaned CD4+.

Points on this clonotype: Its antigen is currently unknown.

Employing constant-segment primers, 5'RACE generated TCR alpha and TCR beta cDNA libraries bearing sample barcodes and UMIs. Each CDR3 protein is one row after TCRdb ran MiXCR on the 5' RACE reads. The repertoire holds 120,000 to 150,000 distinct CDR3 sequences, 15% to 20% seen once, with about 2.1% in the top ten. Germline trimming cut 4 bases from V and 3 bases from J; bases unmatched to any gene: 9. CDR1 is SGHDT, CDR2 YYEEEE, per germline. This CDR3 region has 15 residues. The TCR originated in an adult woman who had mild COVID-19 (a few samples of this study predate the infection). Cell type and time point are not known. This chain connects TRBV5-6 to TRBJ2-7; 8 bases are shared with TRBD1. The sample taken for sequencing was PBMCs or a T cell subset sorted from them (not recorded which). DNA for the CDR3: TGTGCCAGCAGCCGCATACAGGGGGTTCGCTACGAGCAGTACTTC. Translated: CASSRIQGVRYEQYF. The whole variable domain, remainder taken from reference TRBV5-6 and TRBJ2-7, is DAGVTQSPTHLIKTRGQQVTLRCSPKSGHDTVSWYQQALGQGPQFIFQYYEEEERQRGNFPDRFSGHQFPNYSSELNVNALLLGDSALYLCASSRIQGVRYEQYFGPGTRLTVT.